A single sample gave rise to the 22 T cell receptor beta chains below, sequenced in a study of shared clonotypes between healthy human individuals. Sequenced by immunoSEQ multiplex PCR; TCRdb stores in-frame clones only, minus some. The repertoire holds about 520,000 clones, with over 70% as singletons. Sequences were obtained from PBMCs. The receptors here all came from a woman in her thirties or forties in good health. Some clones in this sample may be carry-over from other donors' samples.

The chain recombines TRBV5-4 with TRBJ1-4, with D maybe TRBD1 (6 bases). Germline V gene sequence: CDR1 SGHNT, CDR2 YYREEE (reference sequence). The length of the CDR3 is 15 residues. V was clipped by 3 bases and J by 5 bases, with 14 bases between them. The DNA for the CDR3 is TGTGCCAGCAGCTCTCAGGGGCCGCTGAATGAAAAACTGTTTTTT. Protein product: CASSSQGPLNEKLFF.

The CDR3 here is CASSERGLGGTQYF. CDR3 sequence (DNA): TGTGCCAGCAGTGAACGGGGACTGGGGGGGACCCAGTACTTC. The V and J genes are TRBV6-1 and TRBJ2-5, with TRBD2 as a possible D gene (6 bases). Trimming took 2 bases from V and 7 from J, leaving 14 bases between them. Germline-derived CDR1 and CDR2 are MNHNS and SASEGT. The CDR3 covers 14 residues.

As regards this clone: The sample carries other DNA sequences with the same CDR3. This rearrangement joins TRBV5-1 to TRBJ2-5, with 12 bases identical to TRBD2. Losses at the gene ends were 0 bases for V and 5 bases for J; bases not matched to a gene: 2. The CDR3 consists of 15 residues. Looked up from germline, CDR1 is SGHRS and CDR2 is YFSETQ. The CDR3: CASSLGLAGGETQYF. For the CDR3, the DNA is TGCGCCAGCAGCTTGGGTCTAGCGGGAGGGGAGACCCAGTACTTC.

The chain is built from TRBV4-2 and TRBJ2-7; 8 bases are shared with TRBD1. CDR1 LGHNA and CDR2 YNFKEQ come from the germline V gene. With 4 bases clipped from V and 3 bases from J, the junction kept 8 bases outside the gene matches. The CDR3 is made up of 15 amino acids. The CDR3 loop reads CASSRSTGDIYEQYF. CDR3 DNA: TGTGCCAGCAGCCGGTCGACAGGGGATATCTACGAGCAGTACTTC.

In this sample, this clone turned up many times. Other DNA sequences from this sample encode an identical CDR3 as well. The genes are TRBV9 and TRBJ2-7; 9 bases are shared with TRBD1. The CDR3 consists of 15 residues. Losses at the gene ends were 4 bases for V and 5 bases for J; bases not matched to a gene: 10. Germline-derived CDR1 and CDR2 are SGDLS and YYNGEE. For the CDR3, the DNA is TGTGCCAGCAGCTTGACGGGACAGGGCAGCGACGAGCAGTACTTC. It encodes CASSLTGQGSDEQYF.

The CDR3 DNA follows: TGCGCCAGCAGCTTACTGCTGGGGAACGGGGCGAACGAGCAGTACTTC. As protein: CASSLLLGNGANEQYF. J is TRBJ2-7 and V is TRBV5-1, with D perhaps assigned TRBD1 or TRBD2 (5 bases each). The CDR3 extends over 16 amino acids. Per the germline V gene, CDR1 is SGHRS and CDR2 is YFSETQ. V lost 2 bases, J lost 5 bases, and 20 bases lay in between.

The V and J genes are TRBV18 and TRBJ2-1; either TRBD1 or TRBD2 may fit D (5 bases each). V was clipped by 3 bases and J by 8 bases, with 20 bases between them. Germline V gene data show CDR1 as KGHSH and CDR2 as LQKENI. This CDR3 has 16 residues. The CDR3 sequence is CASSPGRALGDDEQFF. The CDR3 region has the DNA TGTGCCAGCTCACCGGGTAGGGCGTTGGGGGACGATGAGCAGTTCTTC.

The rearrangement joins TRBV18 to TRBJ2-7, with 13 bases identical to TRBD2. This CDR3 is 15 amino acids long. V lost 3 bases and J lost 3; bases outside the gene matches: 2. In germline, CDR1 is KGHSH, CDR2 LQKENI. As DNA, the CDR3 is TGTGCCAGCTCACCTGGGACTAGCGGGATCTACGAGCAGTACTTC. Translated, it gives CASSPGTSGIYEQYF.

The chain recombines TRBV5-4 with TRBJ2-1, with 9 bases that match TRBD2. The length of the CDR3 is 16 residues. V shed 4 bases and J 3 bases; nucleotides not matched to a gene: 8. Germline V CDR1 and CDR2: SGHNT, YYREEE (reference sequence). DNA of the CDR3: TGTGCCAGCAGCCCGGGGGGCGGGAGGGTCTACAATGAGCAGTTCTTC. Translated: CASSPGGGRVYNEQFF.

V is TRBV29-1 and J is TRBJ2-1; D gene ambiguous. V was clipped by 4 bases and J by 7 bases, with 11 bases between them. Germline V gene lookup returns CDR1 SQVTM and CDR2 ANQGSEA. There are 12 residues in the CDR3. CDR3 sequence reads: CSVVPSMNEQFF. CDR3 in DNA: TGCAGCGTTGTGCCCAGCATGAATGAGCAGTTCTTC.

Here the CDR3 reads CASSEVERGVYTF. The CDR3 nucleotides are TGTGCCAGCAGTGAAGTTGAGAGGGGCGTCTACACCTTC. The rearrangement uses TRBV2 and TRBJ1-2; the D gene is possibly TRBD1 (5 bases). The CDR3 runs to 13 residues. The V and J ends lost 1 base and 10 bases respectively, with 13 bases between them. Germline-derived CDR1 and CDR2 are SNHLY and FYNNEI.

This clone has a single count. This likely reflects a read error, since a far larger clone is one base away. CDR3 in DNA: TGTGCCAGCAGCCAGAGGGCTAGCCGGAACACCAGGGAGCTGTTTTTT. Residues: CASSQRASRNTRELFF. The gene calls are TRBV7-3 and TRBJ2-2; possibly TRBD2 for D (5 bases). Per germline, CDR1 SGHTA and CDR2 FQGTGA. The CDR3 is made up of 16 amino acids.

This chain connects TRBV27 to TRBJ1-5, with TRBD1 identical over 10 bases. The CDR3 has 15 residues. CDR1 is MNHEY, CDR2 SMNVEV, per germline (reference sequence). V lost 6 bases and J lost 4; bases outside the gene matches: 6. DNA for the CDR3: TGTGCCAGCAGGTCCCGGGACAGGGGAAATCAGCCCCAGCATTTT. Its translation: CASRSRDRGNQPQHF.

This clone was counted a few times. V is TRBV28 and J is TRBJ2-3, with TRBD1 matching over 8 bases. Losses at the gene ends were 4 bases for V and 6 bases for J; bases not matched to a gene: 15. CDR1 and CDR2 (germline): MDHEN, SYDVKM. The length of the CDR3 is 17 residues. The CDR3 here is CASSSVGQALFTDTQYF. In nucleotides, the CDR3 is TGTGCCAGCAGTTCTGTGGGACAGGCTCTATTTACCGATACGCAGTATTTT.

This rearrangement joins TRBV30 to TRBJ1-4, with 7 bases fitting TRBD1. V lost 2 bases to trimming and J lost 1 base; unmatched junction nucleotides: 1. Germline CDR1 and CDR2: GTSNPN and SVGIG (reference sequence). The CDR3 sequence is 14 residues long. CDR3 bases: TGTGCCTGGAGTCAGGGGGTAACTAATGAAAAACTGTTTTTT. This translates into CAWSQGVTNEKLFF.

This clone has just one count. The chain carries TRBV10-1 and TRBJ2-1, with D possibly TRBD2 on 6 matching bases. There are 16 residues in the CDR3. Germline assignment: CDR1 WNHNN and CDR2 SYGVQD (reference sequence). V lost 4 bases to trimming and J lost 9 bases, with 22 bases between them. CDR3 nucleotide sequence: TGCGCCAGCAGTGGAGGCGGAGGGCTTTTACCGGGTGAGCAGTTCTTC. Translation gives CASSGGGGLLPGEQFF.

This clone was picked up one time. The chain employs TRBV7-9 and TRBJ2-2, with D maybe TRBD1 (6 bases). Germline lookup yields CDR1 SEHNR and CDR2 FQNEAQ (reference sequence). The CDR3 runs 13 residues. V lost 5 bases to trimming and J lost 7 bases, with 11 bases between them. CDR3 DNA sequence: TGTGCCAGCAGCCGGCGACAGGACGGGGAGCTGTTTTTT. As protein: CASSRRQDGELFF.

CDR3 bases: TGTGCCAGCAGCCAGGTCTACCCCAGGCGCGGGGAGCTGTTTTTT. Translated, it gives CASSQVYPRRGELFF. The chain employs TRBV7-9 and TRBJ2-2; D gene ambiguous. The germline CDR1 and CDR2 sequences are SEHNR and FQNEAQ (reference sequence). V lost 5 bases and J lost 7, with 17 bases in between. The CDR3 totals 15 residues.

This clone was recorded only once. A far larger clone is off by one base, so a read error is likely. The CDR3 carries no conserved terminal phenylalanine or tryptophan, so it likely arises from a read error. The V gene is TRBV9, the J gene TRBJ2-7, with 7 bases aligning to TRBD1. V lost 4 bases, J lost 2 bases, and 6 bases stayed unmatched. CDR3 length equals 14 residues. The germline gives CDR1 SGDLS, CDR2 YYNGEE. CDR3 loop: CASSPSTGTYEQYL. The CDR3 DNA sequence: TGTGCCAGCAGCCCCTCGACAGGGACCTACGAGCAGTACTTA.

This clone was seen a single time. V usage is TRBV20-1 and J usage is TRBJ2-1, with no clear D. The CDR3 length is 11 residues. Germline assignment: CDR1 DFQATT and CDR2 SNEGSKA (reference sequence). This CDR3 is CSTASSNEQFF. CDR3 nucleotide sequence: TGCTCCACGGCCAGCAGTAATGAGCAGTTCTTC.

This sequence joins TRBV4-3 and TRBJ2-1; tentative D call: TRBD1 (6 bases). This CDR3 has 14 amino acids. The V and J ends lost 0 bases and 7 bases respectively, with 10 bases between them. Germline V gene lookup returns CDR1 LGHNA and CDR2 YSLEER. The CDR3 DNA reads TGCGCCAGCAGCCAAGAGGCCACAGGGAATGAGCAGTTCTTC. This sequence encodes CASSQEATGNEQFF.

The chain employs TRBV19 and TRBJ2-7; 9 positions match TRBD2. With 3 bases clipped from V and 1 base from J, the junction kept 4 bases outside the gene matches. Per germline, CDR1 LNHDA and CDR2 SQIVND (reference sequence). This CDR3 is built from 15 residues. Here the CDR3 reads CASSITSGPSYEQYF. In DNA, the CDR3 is TGTGCCAGTAGTATCACTAGCGGGCCATCCTACGAGCAGTACTTC. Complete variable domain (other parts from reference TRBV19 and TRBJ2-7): DGGITQSPKYLFRKEGQNVTLSCEQNLNHDAMYWYRQDPGQGLRLIYYSQIVNDFQKGDIAEGYSVSREKKESFPLTVTSAQKNPTAFYLCASSITSGPSYEQYFGPGTRLTVT.